This is a list of T cell receptor beta chains from one sample in a study of shared clonotypes between healthy human individuals. Profiling relied on immunoSEQ multiplex PCR, and the TCRdb table lists in-frame clones only, not all of them. The sample yields roughly 2 million clones, under 97% seen once. The source material was naive CD4+ T cells sorted from blood. The receptors were gathered from a man in his late teens or twenties in good health. The CDR3 runs from the conserved cysteine through the conserved F or W. The D gene is left open where the match is weak. Clone size is not always given. Where it is, it says once, few, many or a class for expanded clones.

d_gene: NA
abundance: NA
j_gene: TRBJ1-5
v_gene: TRBV9
CDR3nt: TGTGCCAGCAGCGTGAAACTATTGGGTCAGCCCCAGCATTTT
CDR3aa: CASSVKLLGQPQHF

d_gene: TRBD2
abundance: NA
j_gene: TRBJ2-5
v_gene: TRBV5-1
CDR3nt: TGCGCCAGCAGGAGCGGGGGGCCGGGAGAGACCCAGTACTTC
CDR3aa: CASRSGGPGETQYF

d_gene: NA
abundance: NA
j_gene: TRBJ1-2
v_gene: TRBV5-8
CDR3nt: TGTGCCAGCAGCTTGTTGGTGAACTATGGCTACACCTTC
CDR3aa: CASSLLVNYGYTF

d_gene: NA
abundance: NA
j_gene: TRBJ1-3
v_gene: TRBV30
CDR3nt: TGTGCCTGGAGTGCAGGGGTCGGAAACACCATATATTTT
CDR3aa: CAWSAGVGNTIYF

d_gene: TRBD2
abundance: NA
j_gene: TRBJ2-3
v_gene: TRBV7-9
CDR3nt: TGTGCCAGCAGCTTAGGGACTAGCGGGGGGCAAACTAGCACAGATACGCAGTATTTT
CDR3aa: CASSLGTSGGQTSTDTQYF

d_gene: NA
abundance: NA
j_gene: TRBJ2-3
v_gene: TRBV10-3
CDR3nt: TGTGCCATCAGCGAAAATGAGGATACGCAGTATTTT
CDR3aa: CAISENEDTQYF

d_gene: TRBD1
abundance: NA
j_gene: TRBJ2-3
v_gene: TRBV2
CDR3nt: TGTGCCAGCGGCCGGGACAGGGGAGATACGCAGTATTTT
CDR3aa: CASGRDRGDTQYF

d_gene: NA
abundance: NA
j_gene: TRBJ1-4
v_gene: TRBV7-2
CDR3nt: TGTGCCAGCAAGGCGACAGCAACTAATGAAAAACTGTTTTTT
CDR3aa: CASKATATNEKLFF

d_gene: TRBD1
abundance: once
j_gene: TRBJ1-4
v_gene: TRBV27
CDR3nt: TGTGCCAGCCGTGGACAGGGCGGGAGTGAAAAACTGTTTTTT
CDR3aa: CASRGQGGSEKLFF

d_gene: NA
abundance: NA
j_gene: TRBJ1-2
v_gene: TRBV30
CDR3nt: TGTGCCGGGGCGTCTCAGGGAGGGTATGGCTACACCTTC
CDR3aa: CAGASQGGYGYTF

d_gene: NA
abundance: NA
j_gene: TRBJ2-7
v_gene: TRBV11-2
CDR3nt: TGTGCCAGCAGCCCCCTTCCCGAGACGGTGGCGAACGCCTACGAGCAGTACTTC
CDR3aa: CASSPLPETVANAYEQYF

d_gene: NA
abundance: NA
j_gene: TRBJ1-2
v_gene: TRBV5-8
CDR3nt: TGTGCCAGCAGCTTAAATGACTATGGCTACACCTTC
CDR3aa: CASSLNDYGYTF

d_gene: NA
abundance: NA
j_gene: TRBJ2-7
v_gene: TRBV9
CDR3nt: TGTGCCAGCAGCGAAACGTGGACCACCTTCTACGAGCAGTACTTC
CDR3aa: CASSETWTTFYEQYF

d_gene: TRBD1
abundance: NA
j_gene: TRBJ1-1
v_gene: TRBV28
CDR3nt: TGTGCCAGCAGTTCAGTGGGACAGGGGGCGATAAAGGCTGAAGCTTTCTTT
CDR3aa: CASSSVGQGAIKAEAFF

d_gene: NA
abundance: NA
j_gene: TRBJ2-5
v_gene: TRBV7-2
CDR3nt: TGTGCCAGCAGCTCGGGGGCTAGCGTTCAAGAGACCCAGTACTTC
CDR3aa: CASSSGASVQETQYF

d_gene: NA
abundance: NA
j_gene: TRBJ1-1
v_gene: TRBV6-6
CDR3nt: TGTGCCAGCAGTTACTCTGCAAGTAAAGCTTTCTTT
CDR3aa: CASSYSASKAFF

d_gene: NA
abundance: NA
j_gene: TRBJ1-2
v_gene: TRBV2
CDR3nt: TGTGCCAGCAGTGAAGCGCAGGGAAGAGGCGGCTACACCTTC
CDR3aa: CASSEAQGRGGYTF

d_gene: TRBD1
abundance: NA
j_gene: TRBJ2-7
v_gene: TRBV5-1
CDR3nt: TGCGCCAGCAGCCCGGGCCCGGGACAGGGGGCGTTAGAGCAGTACTTC
CDR3aa: CASSPGPGQGALEQYF

d_gene: NA
abundance: NA
j_gene: TRBJ2-2
v_gene: TRBV2
CDR3nt: TGTGCCAGCAGTGAATCCCCGGCCGGGGAGCTGTTTTTT
CDR3aa: CASSESPAGELFF

d_gene: TRBD2
abundance: once
j_gene: TRBJ2-7
v_gene: TRBV27
CDR3nt: TGTGCCAGCAGTGGGGCAGGAATGGGGACTACCTACGAGCAGTACTTC
CDR3aa: CASSGAGMGTTYEQYF

d_gene: NA
abundance: NA
j_gene: TRBJ1-5
v_gene: TRBV4-3
CDR3nt: TGCGCCAGCAGCCAAGACGCCTATAGCAATCAGCCCCAGCATTTT
CDR3aa: CASSQDAYSNQPQHF

d_gene: NA
abundance: NA
j_gene: TRBJ2-7
v_gene: TRBV6-5
CDR3nt: TGTGCCAGCAGTTACTCGGAGGGGGACGAGCAGTACTTC
CDR3aa: CASSYSEGDEQYF

d_gene: TRBD1
abundance: NA
j_gene: TRBJ2-2
v_gene: TRBV6-1
CDR3nt: TGTGCCAGCAGTGAACCGAGACAGGGGACCGGGGAGCTGTTTTTT
CDR3aa: CASSEPRQGTGELFF

d_gene: NA
abundance: NA
j_gene: TRBJ1-1
v_gene: TRBV5-1
CDR3nt: TGCGCCAGCAGCTTTACAGTGAACACTGAAGCTTTCTTT
CDR3aa: CASSFTVNTEAFF

d_gene: TRBD2
abundance: NA
j_gene: TRBJ2-5
v_gene: TRBV10-3
CDR3nt: TGTGCCATCAGTGATGGGACTAGCGCGTACCAAGAGACCCAGTACTTC
CDR3aa: CAISDGTSAYQETQYF

d_gene: NA
abundance: NA
j_gene: TRBJ1-1
v_gene: TRBV29-1
CDR3nt: TGCAGCGTTGACCAAGGCAGGAACACTGAAGCTTTCTTT
CDR3aa: CSVDQGRNTEAFF